Below, one T cell receptor (beta chain) is given with its context. Its target is not known. This record belongs to a study of beta chain features in type 1 diabetes. Study-wide findings and caveats: Among patients, naive, central memory and Treg TCRB repertoires appeared more similar than among healthy donors.

Reverse transcription of all isolated RNA meant that expressed TCRB transcripts were sequenced. Generated by immunoSEQ multiplex PCR, the TCRdb table keeps only in-frame clones and is missing some. The sample lists some 150,000 clones; 11% were seen once. Germline values: CDR1 SGDLS, CDR2 YYNGEE. This CDR3 region has 15 residues. The V gene lost 0 bases and the J gene lost 4 bases, with 11 bases spanning the gap. This sequence was found in a man aged 18 to 30 in good health. The chain employs TRBV9 and TRBJ2-1; D may be TRBD1 (5 bases). Sequencing used central memory CD4+ T cells from blood. The CDR3 region has the DNA TGTGCCAGCAGCGTAGTCCAGGGCCCGTACAATGAGCAGTTCTTC. Its translation: CASSVVQGPYNEQFF. The full variable domain, with the rest looked up from reference TRBV9 and TRBJ2-1, is DSGVTQTPKHLITATGQRVTLRCSPRSGDLSVYWYQQSLDQGLQFLIQYYNGEERAKGNILERFSAQQFPDLHSELNLSSLELGDSALYFCASSVVQGPYNEQFFGPGTRLTVL.